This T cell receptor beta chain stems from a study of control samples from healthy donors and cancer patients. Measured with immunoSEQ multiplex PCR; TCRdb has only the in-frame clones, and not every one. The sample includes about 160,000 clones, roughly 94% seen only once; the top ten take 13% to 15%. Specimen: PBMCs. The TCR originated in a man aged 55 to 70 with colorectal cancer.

CDR3 nucleotide sequence: TGTGCCAGCAGCTTACACTTGACCTCCTACGAGCAGTACTTC. Its translation: CASSLHLTSYEQYF. The rearrangement uses TRBV11-2 and TRBJ2-7; D is unclear. Germline V CDR1 and CDR2: SGHAT, FQNNGV. The length of the CDR3 is 14 residues. Between the trimmed V and J ends, which lost 2 bases and 0 bases, there was a span of 8 bases.